Below are 8 T cell receptor beta chains sequenced from a single sample in a study of identical twins. TCRdb used MiXCR to reprocess the 5' RACE reads, holding one entry per CDR3 protein. The sample includes 310,000 or so distinct CDR3 sequences, around 9.7% of them seen just once. These data also formed part of another study, on yellow fever vaccine responses in identical twins.

The specimen was CD8+ T cells sorted from blood. These receptors originate from a woman between 18 and 30 years old in good health.

This clonotype came up many times. The V gene is TRBV4-3, the J gene TRBJ1-2; 10 positions agree with TRBD1. The V gene end was trimmed by 0 bases and the J gene end by 3 bases; junction bases not matched to a gene: 7. Germline assignment: CDR1 LGHNA and CDR2 YSLEER. CDR3 length: 17 amino acids. The CDR3 loop is CASSQDLGDRGYYGYTF. The CDR3 DNA reads as TGCGCCAGCAGCCAAGATCTAGGGGACAGGGGATACTATGGCTACACCTTC.

V usage is TRBV7-6 and J usage is TRBJ2-7, with D unresolved. CDR3 size: 14 residues. V was shortened by 2 bases and J by 2 bases, with 10 bases between the two germline ends. Germline assignment: CDR1 SGHVS and CDR2 FNYEAQ. CDR3 sequence: CASSLRPAPYEQYF. The CDR3 DNA sequence: TGTGCCAGCAGCTTACGACCAGCCCCCTACGAGCAGTACTTC.

This clonotype was counted between two and nine times. The rearrangement joins TRBV27 to TRBJ2-7; D is unclear. CDR1 is MNHEY, CDR2 SMNVEV, per germline (reference sequence). The CDR3 spans 11 residues. With 5 bases removed from V and 2 bases from J, the gap between germline ends came to 4 bases. This chain's CDR3 is CASSIAYEQYF. In DNA form, the CDR3 reads TGTGCCAGCAGTATCGCCTACGAGCAGTACTTC.

The CDR3 loop is CSVPSGIYNEQFF. As DNA, the CDR3 is TGCAGCGTTCCTAGCGGGATCTACAATGAGCAGTTCTTC. The chain uses TRBV29-1 and TRBJ2-1, with TRBD2 matching over 9 bases. With V trimmed by 5 bases and J by 3 bases, 2 bases remained unmatched. The CDR3 extends over 13 amino acids. The germline gives CDR1 SQVTM, CDR2 ANQGSEA.

In DNA form, the CDR3 reads TGCAGCGGCCTCGGGACAGAACGCTCTGGGGCCAACGTCCTGACTTTC. It encodes CSGLGTERSGANVLTF. J is TRBJ2-6 and V is TRBV29-1; TRBD1 matches at 7 bases. V was clipped by 7 bases and J by 0 bases; unmatched bases: 9. CDR3 length equals 16 residues. Looked up from germline, CDR1 is SQVTM and CDR2 is ANQGSEA.

In this sample, this clonotype turned up once. The junction departs from the called germline gene at one end, perhaps through a read error. V usage is TRBV10-1 and J usage is TRBJ2-7; D gene unclear. CDR1 is WNHNN and CDR2 is SYGVQD in the germline V gene (reference sequence). The CDR3 covers 12 residues. The CDR3: CAGSDATYEQYF. CDR3 sequence (DNA): TGCGCCGGCAGTGATGCTACCTACGAGCAGTACTTC.

To note about this clonotype: Its ends do not fully match the called genes, so a read error is possible. This chain connects TRBV7-7 to TRBJ2-5; D ambiguous. Germline V CDR1 and CDR2: SSHAT, FNYEAQ (reference sequence). There are 15 residues in the CDR3. The CDR3 loop is CASSLRPGGGETQYF. In DNA form, the CDR3 reads TGTGCTAGCAGCTTAAGGCCCGGTGGTGGGGAGACCCAGTACTTC.

In its sample, this clonotype was seen a few times. The chain recombines TRBV7-9 with TRBJ2-3, with D perhaps matching TRBD1 (6 bases). This CDR3 spans 16 amino acids. Deletions cut 4 bases from V and 2 bases from J, with 16 bases between. CDR1 is SEHNR, CDR2 FQNEAQ, per germline (reference sequence). In DNA form, the CDR3 reads TGTGCCAGCAGCTCAAGTGGACAGAGAACCACAGATACGCAGTATTTT. Its protein product is CASSSSGQRTTDTQYF.